Below are 7 T cell receptor beta chains sequenced from a single sample in a study of T cell responses to AZD1222 COVID-19 vaccine. Data came from immunoSEQ multiplex PCR; TCRdb stores just in-frame clones and leaves some out. The sample lists under 130,000 clones, under 95% occurring once. The sample in question was peripheral blood, obtained on day 0 of AZD1222 vaccination. The receptors originated from an adult in good health.

The chain recombines TRBV7-6 with TRBJ2-7; D not resolved. Germline CDR1 and CDR2: SGHVS and FNYEAQ. This CDR3 contains 10 residues. Trimming cost V 8 bases and J 5 bases, with 7 bases left between them. Here the CDR3 DNA reads TGTGCCAGCTCAGGAAACGAGCAGTACTTC. This sequence encodes CASSGNEQYF.

The V gene is TRBV7-9, the J gene TRBJ1-4, with D unclear. Trimming took off 2 bases at V and 4 bases at J, with 11 bases between the two ends. Germline CDR1 SEHNR, CDR2 FQNEAQ (reference sequence). The CDR3 consists of 15 residues. CDR3 region: CASSLSGLLNEKLFF. DNA of the CDR3: TGTGCCAGCAGCTTATCAGGTTTGCTTAATGAAAAACTGTTTTTT.

This sequence joins TRBV10-3 and TRBJ1-5; 8 bases are shared with TRBD1. This CDR3 region has 17 residues. The junction had 11 bases not matched to a gene; V was cut back by 3 bases and J by 4 bases. CDR1 is ENHRY, CDR2 SYGVKD, per germline. CDR3 nucleotide sequence: TGTGCCATCAGTGAAGGGCAGGGGGCACGAGGAAATCAGCCCCAGCATTTT. Translation gives CAISEGQGARGNQPQHF.

The chain joins TRBV7-2 to TRBJ2-3; D is possibly TRBD1 (6 bases). CDR3 length: 15 residues. The germline V gene encodes CDR1 SGHTA and CDR2 FQGNSA. Between the trimmed V and J ends, which lost 4 bases and 1 base, there was a span of 12 bases. The CDR3, as DNA: TGTGCCAGCAGCTCGGACAGACCACGCACAGATACGCAGTATTTT. Translating gives CASSSDRPRTDTQYF. Full variable domain (missing parts from reference TRBV7-2 and TRBJ2-3): GAGVSQSPSNKVTEKGKDVELRCDPISGHTALYWYRQSLGQGLEFLIYFQGNSAPDKSGLPSDRFSAERTGGSVSTLTIQRTQQEDSAVYLCASSSDRPRTDTQYFGPGTRLTVL.

This clone was seen only a few times. The chain is built from TRBV7-9 and TRBJ2-7; D remains ambiguous. This CDR3 is built from 14 residues. In germline, CDR1 is SEHNR, CDR2 FQNEAQ (reference sequence). Trimming shortened V by 0 bases and J by 6 bases, and 12 bases separated the two germline ends. The CDR3 region is CASSLAGPTAEQYF. In DNA, the CDR3 is TGTGCCAGCAGCTTAGCGGGCCCCACCGCCGAGCAGTACTTC.

This rearrangement joins TRBV6-1 to TRBJ2-2, with D maybe TRBD1 (5 bases). The germline V and J ends were trimmed by 2 bases and 5 bases, with 9 bases remaining between them. In germline, CDR1 is MNHNS, CDR2 SASEGT. The CDR3 runs 14 residues. CDR3 sequence (DNA): TGTGCCAGCAGTGAAAGGGGTGTAACCGGGGAGCTGTTTTTT. This sequence encodes CASSERGVTGELFF.

This chain links TRBV24-1 with TRBJ2-1; D is perhaps TRBD1 (6 bases). CDR3 size: 16 residues. The V end lost 0 bases, the J end lost 4 bases, and 12 bases lay between the germline ends. Germline V gene lookup returns CDR1 KGHDR and CDR2 SFDVKD. The CDR3 protein is CATSDLGGFRYNEQFF. The CDR3 DNA is TGTGCCACCAGTGATTTGGGGGGCTTTCGATACAATGAGCAGTTCTTC.